This TCR beta chain derives from a study of response to subunit inactivated influenza vaccine. Broader study findings: Authors suggested few new T cells are recruited by each seasonal influenza vaccination.

This clonotype appeared a few times. Its matching antigen is unknown. TCRdb reprocessed the RT-PCR reads via MiXCR and lists one record per CDR3 protein. This table holds under 550,000 distinct CDR3 sequences, more than 7% found once. The germline gives CDR1 SNHLY, CDR2 FYNNEI. Trimming took off 7 bases at V and 1 base at J, with 7 bases between the two ends. There are 12 residues in the CDR3. This TCR derives from a man aged 50-75 years who received an inactivated influenza vaccine. The sequencing here drew on PBMCs from blood, taken less than 30 months after vaccination. This sequence joins TRBV2 and TRBJ1-1, with D hard to call. The CDR3 sequence: CASMKENTEAFF. DNA of the CDR3: TGTGCCAGCATGAAAGAGAACACTGAAGCTTTCTTT.